These T cell receptor beta chains were read from a single sample in a study of blood T cells in healthy people across ages. MiXCR, applied by TCRdb to the 5' RACE reads, yields one record per CDR3 protein. Of over 1.5 million distinct CDR3 sequences in the sample, about 49% are singletons; the top ten hold 2% to 2.5%. The sequenced sample was blood. The receptors shown here come from a woman in her thirties or forties in good health. Both conserved end residues are trimmed from each CDR3. Each record gives: clone size, V gene, D gene, J gene, CDR3 protein. D genes are given only for firm matches. Some rows have no size entry. The others give once, few or many, or a class for an expanded clone.

clone size: NA; V gene: TRBV6-2/TRBV6-3; D gene: TRBD2; J gene: TRBJ2-1; CDR3 protein: ASSLLAGGNYNEQF
clone size: NA; V gene: TRBV28; D gene: TRBD1; J gene: NA; CDR3 protein: ASSEAGTGRETQY
clone size: few; V gene: TRBV27; D gene: TRBD1; J gene: TRBJ2-3; CDR3 protein: ASAGQGGADTQY
clone size: NA; V gene: TRBV20-1; D gene: TRBD1; J gene: TRBJ1-2; CDR3 protein: SAFPGTDLNYGYT
clone size: NA; V gene: TRBV6-6; D gene: TRBD1; J gene: TRBJ1-4; CDR3 protein: ASSYPRTGTNEKLF
clone size: NA; V gene: TRBV6-2/TRBV6-3; D gene: NA; J gene: TRBJ2-1; CDR3 protein: ASRAGGRRDNERF
clone size: once; V gene: TRBV28; D gene: NA; J gene: TRBJ2-3; CDR3 protein: ASTSRGADTDTQY
clone size: NA; V gene: TRBV6-5; D gene: NA; J gene: TRBJ1-6; CDR3 protein: ASSYSIVSPLH
clone size: NA; V gene: TRBV6-1; D gene: NA; J gene: TRBJ2-3; CDR3 protein: ASSGGPTAPISTDTQY
clone size: NA; V gene: TRBV6-1; D gene: NA; J gene: NA; CDR3 protein: ASIHRQEIAEQY
clone size: NA; V gene: TRBV6-1; D gene: TRBD1; J gene: TRBJ2-1; CDR3 protein: ASSKTGTGHNEQF
clone size: NA; V gene: TRBV10-3; D gene: NA; J gene: NA; CDR3 protein: AISTSGGKETQY
clone size: few; V gene: TRBV12-3/TRBV12-4; D gene: NA; J gene: TRBJ1-4; CDR3 protein: ASGPGGPNEKLF
clone size: once; V gene: TRBV15; D gene: NA; J gene: TRBJ2-5; CDR3 protein: ATSRVGDTQETQY
clone size: NA; V gene: TRBV28; D gene: TRBD1; J gene: TRBJ2-3; CDR3 protein: ASSAADRVTQY
clone size: few; V gene: TRBV4-3; D gene: NA; J gene: TRBJ1-2; CDR3 protein: ASSQDEALNYGYT
clone size: NA; V gene: TRBV20-1; D gene: NA; J gene: TRBJ1-6; CDR3 protein: SAIDFRDANSPLH
clone size: NA; V gene: TRBV7-3; D gene: TRBD1; J gene: TRBJ1-1; CDR3 protein: ASSLYGQGGGEAF
clone size: once; V gene: TRBV6-2/TRBV6-3; D gene: TRBD1; J gene: TRBJ1-6; CDR3 protein: ASSPEDRRNSPLH
clone size: NA; V gene: TRBV20-1; D gene: TRBD2; J gene: TRBJ2-3; CDR3 protein: SADRTSGVGDTQY
clone size: NA; V gene: TRBV7-9; D gene: NA; J gene: TRBJ1-5; CDR3 protein: ASSLAPLGVGQPQH
clone size: many; V gene: TRBV27; D gene: TRBD2; J gene: TRBJ2-5; CDR3 protein: ASSLYGGEETQY